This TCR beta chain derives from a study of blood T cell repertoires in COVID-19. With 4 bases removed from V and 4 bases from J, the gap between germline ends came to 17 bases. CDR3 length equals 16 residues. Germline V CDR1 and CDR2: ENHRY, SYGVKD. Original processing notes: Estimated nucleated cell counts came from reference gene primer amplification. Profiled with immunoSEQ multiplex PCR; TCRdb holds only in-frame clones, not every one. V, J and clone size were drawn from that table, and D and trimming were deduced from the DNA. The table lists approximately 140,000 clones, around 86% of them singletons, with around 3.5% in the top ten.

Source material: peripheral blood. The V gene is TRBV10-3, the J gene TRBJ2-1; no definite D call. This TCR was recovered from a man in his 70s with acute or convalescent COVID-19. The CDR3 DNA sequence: TGTGCCATCAGTGCCATGACTGCGCCACCTTACAATGAGCAGTTCTTC. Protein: CAISAMTAPPYNEQFF.